Listed here are 31 T cell receptor beta chains from one sample, sequenced in a study of blood T cell repertoires in COVID-19. TCRdb's table, derived via immunoSEQ multiplex PCR, lists solely in-frame clones and lacks some. The table lists about 26,000 clones, approximately 80% of them singletons, with more than 20% in the top ten. The sample consisted of peripheral blood. These TCRs come from a human donor in a cohort sampled during active COVID-19.

This chain links TRBV28 with TRBJ1-2; D may be TRBD1 (5 bases). This CDR3 is built from 12 residues. Germline V gene sequence: CDR1 MDHEN, CDR2 SYDVKM. V shed 3 bases and J shed 5 bases, with 7 bases lying between them. DNA of the CDR3: TGTGCCAGCAGTTTCAGACAGTATGGCTACACCTTC. It translates to CASSFRQYGYTF.

This chain uses TRBV6-1 with TRBJ1-4; D unresolved. V was clipped by 3 bases and J by 2 bases, with 10 bases between them. The CDR3 length is 15 residues. Germline V CDR1 and CDR2: MNHNS, SASEGT. As DNA, the CDR3 is TGTGCCAGCAGTGACCGCGTCAGGACTAATGAAAAACTGTTTTTT. It codes for CASSDRVRTNEKLFF.

This chain joins TRBV4-3 and TRBJ2-1; 10 bases line up with TRBD2. CDR1 and CDR2 from the germline V gene are LGHNA and YSLEER. CDR3 length equals 14 residues. V lost 4 bases to trimming and J lost 7 bases; unmatched junction nucleotides: 4. This CDR3 reads CASSRLAGVNEQFF. CDR3 bases: TGCGCCAGCAGCCGCCTAGCGGGAGTTAATGAGCAGTTCTTC.

V is TRBV6-6 and J is TRBJ1-1, with 7 bases lining up with TRBD1. J lost 0 bases, V lost 6 bases, and 4 bases had no gene match. Germline V gene sequence: CDR1 MNHNY, CDR2 SVGAGI (reference sequence). This CDR3 comprises 14 residues. In nucleotides, the CDR3 is TGTGCCAGCAGCCTACAGGGGATGAACACTGAAGCTTTCTTT. It specifies CASSLQGMNTEAFF.

The gene calls are TRBV10-1 and TRBJ2-1; 14 bases agree with TRBD2. After removal of 2 bases from V and 0 bases from J, the junction contained 15 bases not matched to a gene. CDR1 and CDR2 (germline): WNHNN, SYGVQD (reference sequence). The CDR3 contains 22 residues. CDR3 sequence (DNA): TGCGCCAGCAGTGAGACACAACCGAGGGGACTAGCGGGAGAGTCCTCCTACAATGAGCAGTTCTTC. Protein: CASSETQPRGLAGESSYNEQFF.

The CDR3 protein is CASSQGTLAGAFQETQYF. The CDR3 nucleotides read TGTGCCAGCAGCCAAGGGACTCTAGCGGGGGCGTTCCAAGAGACCCAGTACTTC. The chain recombines TRBV4-2 with TRBJ2-5; TRBD2 aligns across 10 bases. Trimming at V came to 1 base and at J to 1 base, leaving 9 bases not matched to a gene. The CDR3 is made up of 18 amino acids. Germline loops: CDR1 LGHNA, CDR2 YNFKEQ.

The chain combines TRBV6-5 with TRBJ1-2; D gene uncertain. The V end was cut by 6 bases, the J end by 8 bases, with 10 bases between. CDR1 is MNHEY and CDR2 is SVGAGI in the germline V gene. The CDR3 sequence is 11 residues long. The CDR3 sequence is CASSGLKGYTF. Here the CDR3 DNA reads TGTGCCAGCAGCGGTCTTAAAGGCTACACCTTC.

This clone has a single count. The CDR3 reads CASSLTDDRGRGYTF. The CDR3 nucleotides are TGCGCCAGCAGCTTGACCGATGACAGGGGGCGAGGCTACACCTTC. J is TRBJ1-2 and V is TRBV5-1; 10 bases match TRBD1. Germline CDR1 SGHRS, CDR2 YFSETQ. J lost 8 bases, V lost 1 base, and 8 bases had no gene match. The CDR3 is 15 amino acids.

This clone was picked up one time. The chain carries TRBV5-4 and TRBJ2-7; the match to TRBD1 covers 10 bases. The CDR3 sequence is 14 residues long. CDR1 and CDR2 (germline): SGHNT, YYREEE (reference sequence). With 4 bases clipped from V and 3 bases from J, the junction kept 4 bases outside the gene matches. CDR3 loop: CASSAGQGNYEQYF. The CDR3 DNA is TGTGCCAGCAGCGCGGGACAGGGGAACTACGAGCAGTACTTC.

V gene TRBV19 combines with J gene TRBJ1-2; the D gene is possibly TRBD1 (6 bases). The CDR3 is 13 residues long. Looked up from germline, CDR1 is LNHDA and CDR2 is SQIVND (reference sequence). The V and J ends lost 7 bases and 1 base respectively, with 10 bases between them. CDR3 bases: TGTGCCAGTACTGACAGGATTAACTATGGCTACACCTTC. The encoded protein is CASTDRINYGYTF.

This chain joins TRBV6-2 or TRBV6-3 and TRBJ2-7; D might be TRBD1 (5 bases). Germline V gives CDR1 MNHEY, CDR2 SVGEGT. The CDR3 loop spans 17 amino acids. The V gene lost 2 bases and the J gene lost 2 bases, with 19 bases spanning the gap. The CDR3 sequence is CASSYGPGLAWAYEQYF. DNA of the CDR3: TGTGCCAGCAGTTACGGACCAGGGCTGGCCTGGGCCTACGAGCAGTACTTC.

The count of this clone is one. The DNA of the CDR3 is TGTGCCAGTAAGAAGGGGGCGGTCACCGGGGAGCTGTTTTTT. Amino acid sequence: CASKKGAVTGELFF. The J gene is TRBJ2-2, the V gene TRBV19, with TRBD1 identical over 7 bases. This CDR3 has 14 residues. The V gene end was trimmed by 7 bases and the J gene end by 4 bases; junction bases not matched to a gene: 6. CDR1 LNHDA and CDR2 SQIVND come from the germline V gene (reference sequence).

This chain joins TRBV28 and TRBJ2-6, with D possibly TRBD1 on 5 matching bases. Trimming shortened V by 2 bases and J by 0 bases, and 11 bases separated the two germline ends. Germline V gives CDR1 MDHEN, CDR2 SYDVKM. This CDR3 region has 17 residues. CDR3 sequence: CASSLQGYSSGANVLTF. The CDR3 region has the DNA TGTGCCAGCAGTTTACAGGGTTATAGCTCTGGGGCCAACGTCCTGACTTTC.

The V and J genes are TRBV7-6 and TRBJ1-4; D is possibly TRBD1 (5 bases). Germline CDR1 and CDR2: SGHVS and FNYEAQ. This CDR3 has 14 amino acids. Between the trimmed V and J ends, which lost 5 bases and 5 bases, there was a span of 12 bases. CDR3 residues: CASSERQLNEKLFF. As DNA, the CDR3 is TGTGCCAGCAGCGAGAGACAGCTAAATGAAAAACTGTTTTTT.

This chain connects TRBV3-1 (or the pseudogene TRBV3-2) to TRBJ1-6; TRBD1 is a possible D gene (5 bases). V gave up 4 bases and J gave up 5 bases, with 18 bases separating them. The CDR3 has 17 amino acids. Germline values: CDR1 LGHDT, CDR2 YNNKEL (reference sequence). The CDR3 coding sequence is TGTGCCAGCAGCCCAGGGCATCCCATACATCATAATTCACCCCTCCACTTT. Translating gives CASSPGHPIHHNSPLHF.

This clone has more than one count but fewer than ten. The chain is built from TRBV7-6 and TRBJ2-3; TRBD2 matches at 13 bases. Trimming removed 4 bases from V and 2 bases from J; junction bases left unmatched: 6. This CDR3 spans 17 amino acids. Germline values: CDR1 SGHVS, CDR2 FNYEAQ. The CDR3 nucleotides are TGTGCCAGCAGCTCGCGAACTAGCGGGGGGGCCACAGATACGCAGTATTTT. This gives the protein CASSSRTSGGATDTQYF.

A single count supports this clone. The V call is TRBV6-2 or TRBV6-3, the J call TRBJ2-5; D remains unclear. Per the germline V gene, CDR1 is MNHEY and CDR2 is SVGEGT. The CDR3 length is 12 residues. Deletions cut 0 bases from V and 5 bases from J, with 4 bases between. The CDR3 nucleotides are TGTGCCAGCAGTTACTCCTTGGAGACCCAGTACTTC. Its protein product is CASSYSLETQYF.

The chain carries TRBV27 and TRBJ2-3, with TRBD2 matching over 7 bases. This CDR3 has 16 residues. Germline V lookup: CDR1 MNHEY, CDR2 SMNVEV (reference sequence). The V and J ends lost 5 bases and 0 bases, in that order; junction bases with no gene match: 8. The CDR3 sequence is CASSPTSEPSTDTQYF. Written as DNA, the CDR3 is TGTGCCAGCAGTCCCACTAGCGAACCTAGCACAGATACGCAGTATTTT.

The rearrangement links TRBV29-1 to TRBJ1-6, with 9 bases matching TRBD1. V trimming: 7 bases; J trimming: 7 bases; junction bases outside the gene matches: 11. Germline CDR1 reads SQVTM; CDR2 reads ANQGSEA. This CDR3 spans 15 amino acids. CDR3 in DNA: TGCAGCGCCCTGTTTCCGGGGACAGGGAATTCACCCCTCCACTTT. As protein: CSALFPGTGNSPLHF.

This chain connects TRBV12-3 or TRBV12-4 to TRBJ2-2, with 7 bases fitting TRBD1. Trimming at V came to 8 bases and at J to 6 bases, leaving 3 bases not matched to a gene. This CDR3 has 12 residues. In DNA, the CDR3 is TGTGCCAGCTACAGGGGTTCCGGGGAGCTGTTTTTT. It encodes CASYRGSGELFF.

Written as DNA, the CDR3 is TGTGCCAGCAGTGGAGGGAGCACAGATACGCAGTATTTT. Its translation is CASSGGSTDTQYF. The rearrangement uses TRBV2 and TRBJ2-3; D might be TRBD2 (5 bases). Trimming took 4 bases from V and 0 from J, leaving 5 bases between them. This CDR3 has 13 residues. The V gene's germline CDR1 is SNHLY and CDR2 FYNNEI.

This chain uses TRBV20-1 with TRBJ2-1; perhaps TRBD1 as D (7 bases). V gave up 3 bases and J gave up 12 bases, with 9 bases separating them. CDR3 size: 10 residues. Germline V gene sequence: CDR1 DFQATT, CDR2 SNEGSKA (reference sequence). CDR3 DNA sequence: TGCAGTGCTAGGCGGGACAGGCAGTTCTTC. Its translation is CSARRDRQFF.

The chain is built from TRBV19 and TRBJ2-1; 8 positions agree with TRBD2. V trimming: 5 bases; J trimming: 2 bases; junction bases outside the gene matches: 5. There are 15 residues in the CDR3. The germline V gene has CDR1 LNHDA and CDR2 SQIVND (reference sequence). The DNA of the CDR3 is TGTGCCAGTAGTCTGATTAGCGGGACCTACAATGAGCAGTTCTTC. This gives the protein CASSLISGTYNEQFF. The complete variable domain, with remaining parts taken from reference TRBV19 and TRBJ2-1, reads DGGITQSPKYLFRKEGQNVTLSCEQNLNHDAMYWYRQDPGQGLRLIYYSQIVNDFQKGDIAEGYSVSREKKESFPLTVTSAQKNPTAFYLCASSLISGTYNEQFFGPGTRLTVL.

The chain employs TRBV3-1 (or the pseudogene TRBV3-2) and TRBJ2-2; a weak D match, TRBD2 (7 bases). The V gene lost 6 bases and the J gene lost 3 bases, with 17 bases spanning the gap. Germline loops: CDR1 LGHDT, CDR2 YNNKEL (reference sequence). The CDR3 covers 16 residues. CDR3 nucleotide sequence: TGTGCCAGCAGGGCGGGCGGGGGCTTACACACCGGGGAGCTGTTTTTT. It specifies CASRAGGGLHTGELFF.

J is TRBJ1-1 and V is TRBV7-9; D perhaps matches TRBD1 (6 bases). V dropped 7 bases and J dropped 0 bases, with 15 bases sitting between them. CDR3 length: 15 residues. CDR1 is SEHNR, CDR2 FQNEAQ, per germline (reference sequence). The CDR3 protein is CASMTGGRMNTEAFF. CDR3 nucleotide sequence: TGTGCCAGCATGACGGGGGGCCGGATGAACACTGAAGCTTTCTTT.

The chain carries TRBV6-6 and TRBJ2-7, with 8 bases aligning to TRBD1. The CDR3 covers 16 residues. The germline CDR1 and CDR2 sequences are MNHNY and SVGAGI (reference sequence). The trim removed 2 bases at V and 0 bases at J, leaving 6 bases unmatched. The CDR3 reads CASSYKTGVPSYEQYF. The CDR3 bases are TGTGCCAGCAGTTACAAGACAGGGGTTCCCTCCTACGAGCAGTACTTC.

This clone appeared a few times. The chain couples TRBV6-5 to TRBJ1-2, with D perhaps TRBD1 (6 bases). Per the germline V gene, CDR1 is MNHEY and CDR2 is SVGAGI. V was shortened by 4 bases and J by 6 bases, with 12 bases between the two germline ends. The CDR3 has 13 amino acids. The CDR3 sequence: CASSSPRQDGYTF. The CDR3 DNA is TGTGCCAGCAGTTCCCCTCGACAGGATGGCTACACCTTC.

The chain uses TRBV28 and TRBJ2-1, with 7 bases identical to TRBD1. V was pared by 10 bases and J by 3 bases, with 9 bases of the junction left unmatched. The germline V gene has CDR1 MDHEN and CDR2 SYDVKM. The CDR3 has 14 residues. CDR3 residues: CATQTGVGYNEQFF. CDR3 DNA sequence: TGTGCCACACAAACAGGGGTAGGCTACAATGAGCAGTTCTTC.

The CDR3: CASGRGGSTEAFF. CDR3 coding DNA: TGTGCCAGCGGTCGAGGGGGAAGTACTGAAGCTTTCTTT. The chain recombines TRBV27 with TRBJ1-1; tentative D call: TRBD1 (6 bases). The CDR3 sequence is 13 residues long. Germline-derived CDR1 and CDR2 are MNHEY and SMNVEV (reference sequence). V dropped 8 bases and J dropped 5 bases, with 15 bases sitting between them.

The chain couples TRBV4-2 to TRBJ2-5, with D possibly being TRBD1 (6 bases). V lost 5 bases and J 5 bases, leaving 24 bases between the germline ends. The CDR3 extends over 17 amino acids. The germline gives CDR1 LGHNA, CDR2 YNFKEQ. The CDR3 sequence: CASSGLGQPTPAETQYF. As DNA, the CDR3 is TGTGCCAGCAGCGGGCTAGGACAGCCAACCCCGGCGGAGACCCAGTACTTC.

V gene TRBV30 combines with J gene TRBJ2-1; 12 positions match TRBD2. Trimming took 4 bases from V and 7 from J; bases not matched to a gene: 8. Germline lookup yields CDR1 GTSNPN and CDR2 SVGIG (reference sequence). The CDR3 is 15 residues long. The CDR3 sequence is CAWTVRLAGVNEQFF. Here the CDR3 DNA reads TGTGCCTGGACCGTGAGACTAGCGGGAGTTAATGAGCAGTTCTTC.